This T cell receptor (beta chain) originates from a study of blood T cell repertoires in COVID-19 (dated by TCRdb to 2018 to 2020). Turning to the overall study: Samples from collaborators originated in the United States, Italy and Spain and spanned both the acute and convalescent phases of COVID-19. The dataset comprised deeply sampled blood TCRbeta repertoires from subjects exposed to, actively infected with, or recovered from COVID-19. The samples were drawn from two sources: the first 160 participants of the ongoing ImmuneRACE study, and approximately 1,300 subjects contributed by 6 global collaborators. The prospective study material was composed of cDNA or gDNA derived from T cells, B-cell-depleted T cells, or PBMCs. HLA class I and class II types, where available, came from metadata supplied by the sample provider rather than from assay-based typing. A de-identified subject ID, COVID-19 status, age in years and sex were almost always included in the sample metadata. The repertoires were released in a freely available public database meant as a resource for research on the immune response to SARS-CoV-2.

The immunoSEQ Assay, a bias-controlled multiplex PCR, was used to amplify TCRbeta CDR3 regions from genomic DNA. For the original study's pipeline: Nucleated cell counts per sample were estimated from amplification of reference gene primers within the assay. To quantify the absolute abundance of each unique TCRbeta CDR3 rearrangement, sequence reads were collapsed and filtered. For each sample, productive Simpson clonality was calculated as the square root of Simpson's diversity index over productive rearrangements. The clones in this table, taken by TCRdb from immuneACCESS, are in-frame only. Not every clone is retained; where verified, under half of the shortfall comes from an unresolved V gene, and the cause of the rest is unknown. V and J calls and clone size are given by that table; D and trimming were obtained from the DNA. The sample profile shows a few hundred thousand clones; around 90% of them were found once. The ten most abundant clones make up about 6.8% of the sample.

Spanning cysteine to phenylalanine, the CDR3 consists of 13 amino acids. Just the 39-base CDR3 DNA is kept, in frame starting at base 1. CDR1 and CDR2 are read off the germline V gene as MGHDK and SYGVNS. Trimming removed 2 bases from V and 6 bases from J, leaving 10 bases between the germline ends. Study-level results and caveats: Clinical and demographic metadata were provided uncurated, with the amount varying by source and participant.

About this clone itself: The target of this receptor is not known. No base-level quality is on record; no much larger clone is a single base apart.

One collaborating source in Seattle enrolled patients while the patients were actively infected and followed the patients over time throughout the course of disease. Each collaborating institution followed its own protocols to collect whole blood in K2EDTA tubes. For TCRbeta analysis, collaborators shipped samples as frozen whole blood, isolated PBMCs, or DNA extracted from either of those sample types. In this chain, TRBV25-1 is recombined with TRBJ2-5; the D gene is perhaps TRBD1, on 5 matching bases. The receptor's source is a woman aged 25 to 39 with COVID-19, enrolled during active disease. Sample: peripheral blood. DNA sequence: TGTGCCAGCAGTGAACCCCCAGGGCAGACCCAGTACTTC. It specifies CASSEPPGQTQYF.